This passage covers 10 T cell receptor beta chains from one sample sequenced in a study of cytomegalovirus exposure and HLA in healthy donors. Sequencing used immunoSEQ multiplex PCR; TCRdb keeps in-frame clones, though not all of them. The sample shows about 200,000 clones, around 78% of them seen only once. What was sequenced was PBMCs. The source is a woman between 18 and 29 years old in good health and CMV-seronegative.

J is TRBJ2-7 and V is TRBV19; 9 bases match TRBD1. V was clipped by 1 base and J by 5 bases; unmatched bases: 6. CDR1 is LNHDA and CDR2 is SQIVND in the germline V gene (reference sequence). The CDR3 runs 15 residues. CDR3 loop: CASSIGGTGPHEQYF. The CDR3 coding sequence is TGTGCCAGTAGTATAGGGGGGACAGGGCCCCACGAGCAGTACTTC.

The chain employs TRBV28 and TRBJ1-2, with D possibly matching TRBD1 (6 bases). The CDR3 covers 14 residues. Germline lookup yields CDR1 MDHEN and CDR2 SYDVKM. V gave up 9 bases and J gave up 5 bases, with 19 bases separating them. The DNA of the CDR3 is TGTGCCAGTCAAAGAGGGGGGCGTTTTTATGGCTACACCTTC. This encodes CASQRGGRFYGYTF.

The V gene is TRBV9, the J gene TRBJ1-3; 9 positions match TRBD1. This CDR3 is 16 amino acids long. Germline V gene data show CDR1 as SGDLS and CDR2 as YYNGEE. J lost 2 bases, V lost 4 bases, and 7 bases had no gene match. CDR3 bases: TGTGCCAGCAGCTTCCGGGACAGGGTTCCTGGAAACACCATATATTTT. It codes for CASSFRDRVPGNTIYF.

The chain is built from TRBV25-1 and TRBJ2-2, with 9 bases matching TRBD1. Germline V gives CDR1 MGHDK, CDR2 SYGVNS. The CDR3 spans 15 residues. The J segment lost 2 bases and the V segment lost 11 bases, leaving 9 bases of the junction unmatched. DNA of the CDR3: TGTGCCGCACTCACGGGACAGGGCAACACCGGGGAGCTGTTTTTT. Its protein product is CAALTGQGNTGELFF.

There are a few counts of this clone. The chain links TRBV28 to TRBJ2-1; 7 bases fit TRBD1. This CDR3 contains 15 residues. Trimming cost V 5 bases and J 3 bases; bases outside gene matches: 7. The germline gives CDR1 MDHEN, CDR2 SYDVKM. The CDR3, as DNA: TGTGCCAGCAGTAATACAGGGGAAGGCTACAATGAGCAGTTCTTC. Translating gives CASSNTGEGYNEQFF.

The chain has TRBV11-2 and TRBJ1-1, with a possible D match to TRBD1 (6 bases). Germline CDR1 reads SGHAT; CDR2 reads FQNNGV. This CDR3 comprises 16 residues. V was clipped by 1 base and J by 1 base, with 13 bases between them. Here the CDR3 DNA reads TGTGCCAGCAGCTTAGCCCTCGGACAGTCGAACACTGAAGCTTTCTTT. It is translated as CASSLALGQSNTEAFF.

CDR3 residues: CASSYHRGDGYTF. CDR3 nucleotide sequence: TGTGCCAGCAGTTATCACAGGGGTGATGGCTACACCTTC. This chain connects TRBV6-5 to TRBJ1-2; 7 nucleotides match TRBD1. The junction had 4 bases not matched to a gene; V was cut back by 3 bases and J by 6 bases. The CDR3 spans 13 residues. The germline CDR1 and CDR2 sequences are MNHEY and SVGAGI.

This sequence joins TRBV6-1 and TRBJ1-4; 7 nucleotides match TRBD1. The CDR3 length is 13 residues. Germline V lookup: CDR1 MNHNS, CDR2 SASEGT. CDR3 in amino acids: CVTTGRRLEKLFF. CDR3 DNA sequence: TGTGTCACGACAGGGAGGAGGCTAGAAAAACTGTTTTTT.

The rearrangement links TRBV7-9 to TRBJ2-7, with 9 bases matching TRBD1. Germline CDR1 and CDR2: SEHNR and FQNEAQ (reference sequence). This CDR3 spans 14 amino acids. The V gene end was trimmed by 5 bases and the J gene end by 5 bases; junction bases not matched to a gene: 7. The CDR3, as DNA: TGTGCCAGCAGCGTGACAGGGGGAGAGGACGAGCAGTACTTC. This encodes CASSVTGGEDEQYF.

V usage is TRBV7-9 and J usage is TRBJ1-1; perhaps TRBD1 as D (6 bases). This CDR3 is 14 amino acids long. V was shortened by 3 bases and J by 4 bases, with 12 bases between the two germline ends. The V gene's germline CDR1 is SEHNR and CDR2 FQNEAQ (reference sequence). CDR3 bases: TGTGCCAGCAGCTTTCAAGGGGGGGGCACTGAAGCTTTCTTT. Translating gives CASSFQGGGTEAFF.